Listed below are T cell receptor beta chains from one sample, sequenced in a study of beta chain features in type 1 diabetes. Assay: immunoSEQ multiplex PCR; the TCRdb copy retains only in-frame clones and omits some. This sample has about 360,000 clones; 10% to 15% occur once, and the top ten carry around 0.015%. The sequenced sample consisted of naive CD4+ T cells from blood. All receptors derive from a man aged 18 to 30 in good health. The CDR3 runs from the conserved cysteine through the conserved F or W.

V	J	length	CDR3
TRBV7-2	TRBJ2-7	14	CASSEQTGPYEQYF
TRBV5-4	TRBJ2-2	15	CASSPGLAGVEELFF
TRBV2	TRBJ1-2	14	CASGDTRDAGGYTF
TRBV28	TRBJ2-7	15	CASSLPGQGRYEQYF
TRBV30	TRBJ2-1	14	CAWSGLAGGYEQFF
TRBV6-5	TRBJ1-5	14	CASSYHGLGQPQHF
TRBV13	TRBJ1-1	12	CASTQLRGAAFF
TRBV29-1	TRBJ2-5	12	CSVGGLQETQYF
TRBV5-6	TRBJ2-3	13	CASSFRDLPSQYF
TRBV10-3	TRBJ2-2	15	CAMGIAGGRTGELFF
TRBV29-1	TRBJ1-4	14	CSVEDPGQNEKLFF
TRBV6-5	TRBJ2-7	12	CASSRGPGEQYF
TRBV28	TRBJ1-2	14	CASSLFTGYDGYTF
TRBV5-1	TRBJ1-2	14	CASSSGTGIYGYTF